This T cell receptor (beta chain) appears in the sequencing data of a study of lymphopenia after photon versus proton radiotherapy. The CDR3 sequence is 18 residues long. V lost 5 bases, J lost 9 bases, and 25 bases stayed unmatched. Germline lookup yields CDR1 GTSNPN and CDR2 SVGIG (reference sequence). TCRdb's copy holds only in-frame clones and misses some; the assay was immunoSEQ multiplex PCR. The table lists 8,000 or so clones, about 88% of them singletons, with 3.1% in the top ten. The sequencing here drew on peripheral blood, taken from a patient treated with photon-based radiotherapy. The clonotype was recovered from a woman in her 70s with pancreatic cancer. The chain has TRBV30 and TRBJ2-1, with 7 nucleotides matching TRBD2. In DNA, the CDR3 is TGTGCCTGGGGACGACGGATTAGTGGAACGGGAGGAAGGTCTGAGCAGTTCTTC. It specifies CAWGRRISGTGGRSEQFF. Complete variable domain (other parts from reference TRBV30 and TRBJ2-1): SQTIHQWPATLVQPVGSPLSLECTVEGTSNPNLYWYRQAAGRGLQLLFYSVGIGQISSEVPQNLSASRPQDRQFILSSKKLLLSDSGFYLCAWGRRISGTGGRSEQFFGPGTRLTVL.